Presented here are 19 T cell receptor beta chains from one specimen sequenced in a study of CD8 T cells in Susac syndrome. The RNA input was roughly 0.45 to 1 ug, and it was reverse transcribed with random hexamers. MiXCR, run by TCRdb on the immunoSEQ multiplex PCR reads, gives a single entry per CDR3 protein. This table has approximately 68,000 distinct CDR3 sequences, about 95% appearing once. Sequenced: CD8+ T cells from PBMCs. These receptors originate from a human donor with multiple sclerosis.

The V call is TRBV3-1, the J call TRBJ1-5; tentative D call: TRBD1 (5 bases). CDR3 length: 14 residues. CDR1 and CDR2 (germline): LGHDT, YNNKEL (reference sequence). Trimming left V 1 base short and J 4 bases short, with 8 bases between. CDR3 nucleotides: TGTGCCAGCAGCCAAGGAGGGGCGAATCAGCCCCAGCATTTT. Encoded protein: CASSQGGANQPQHF.

The chain couples TRBV19 to TRBJ1-2; the D gene is possibly TRBD1 (6 bases). V was trimmed by 7 bases and J by 4 bases, leaving 13 bases between them. Germline V gene data show CDR1 as LNHDA and CDR2 as SQIVND (reference sequence). The CDR3 runs to 13 residues. CDR3 DNA: TGTGCCAGTAATCTAAGGGGGACCTATGGCTACACCTTC. It codes for CASNLRGTYGYTF.

The genes are TRBV7-6 and TRBJ2-5, with 8 bases fitting TRBD2. Germline-derived CDR1 and CDR2 are SGHVS and FNYEAQ. The CDR3 contains 15 residues. The V segment lost 4 bases and the J segment 1 base; nucleotides outside the gene matches: 5. CDR3 loop: CASSSERGTQETQYF. CDR3 in DNA: TGTGCCAGCAGCTCCGAGCGGGGGACCCAAGAGACCCAGTACTTC.

The rearrangement uses TRBV28 and TRBJ2-4, with TRBD1 matching over 7 bases. This CDR3 spans 15 amino acids. Per the germline V gene, CDR1 is MDHEN and CDR2 is SYDVKM. Trimming took 6 bases from V and 1 from J; bases not matched to a gene: 6. CDR3 nucleotide sequence: TGTGCCAGCAGCGTCGACAGGGACGCCAAAAACATTCAGTACTTC. Translation gives CASSVDRDAKNIQYF.

The chain employs TRBV12-3 or TRBV12-4 and TRBJ1-1, with no clear D. V lost 3 bases, J lost 4 bases, and 6 bases lay in between. This CDR3 comprises 12 residues. CDR3 nucleotide sequence: TGTGCCAGCAGTTTGGGTCTCACTGAAGCTTTCTTT. Amino acids: CASSLGLTEAFF.

The genes are TRBV30 and TRBJ2-7; no clear D. The CDR3 totals 11 residues. Germline CDR1 reads GTSNPN; CDR2 reads SVGIG (reference sequence). The V and J ends lost 1 base and 2 bases respectively, with 3 bases between them. The CDR3 loop reads CAWSDPYEQYF. The CDR3 DNA sequence: TGTGCCTGGAGTGACCCCTACGAGCAGTACTTC. Full variable domain (remainder filled in from reference TRBV30 and TRBJ2-7): SQTIHQWPATLVQPVGSPLSLECTVEGTSNPNLYWYRQAAGRGLQLLFYSVGIGQISSEVPQNLSASRPQDRQFILSSKKLLLSDSGFYLCAWSDPYEQYFGPGTRLTVT.

The chain combines TRBV29-1 with TRBJ1-2; possibly TRBD1 for D (6 bases). Germline loops: CDR1 SQVTM, CDR2 ANQGSEA. The CDR3 runs 14 residues. V lost 2 bases, J lost 7 bases, and 17 bases lay in between. The CDR3 protein is CSVEKGRGPGGYTF. In DNA, the CDR3 is TGCAGCGTTGAAAAAGGCAGGGGACCAGGTGGCTACACCTTC.

V and J are TRBV20-1 and TRBJ2-1; no clear D gene. The CDR3 totals 17 residues. V gave up 3 bases and J gave up 0 bases, with 18 bases separating them. CDR1 DFQATT and CDR2 SNEGSKA come from the germline V gene (reference sequence). The CDR3 region has the DNA TGCAGTGCTAGGAAAGAGATTAGCTTAAGCTCCTACAATGAGCAGTTCTTC. The encoded protein is CSARKEISLSSYNEQFF.

This clonotype has just one count. The gene calls are TRBV11-3 and TRBJ2-3; no clear D gene. Germline V gene data show CDR1 as SGHNT and CDR2 as YENEEA. Trimming shortened V by 4 bases and J by 2 bases, and 7 bases separated the two germline ends. The CDR3 sequence is 13 residues long. DNA of the CDR3: TGTGCCAGCAGCTCCCACATCACAGATACGCAGTATTTT. It is translated as CASSSHITDTQYF.

The V and J genes are TRBV7-9 and TRBJ2-2; D remains unclear. Looked up from germline, CDR1 is SEHNR and CDR2 is FQNEAQ (reference sequence). The V gene lost 2 bases and the J gene lost 1 base, with 5 bases spanning the gap. The CDR3 is 14 residues long. The CDR3 here is CASSLTENTGELFF. CDR3 in DNA: TGTGCCAGCAGCTTAACAGAGAACACCGGGGAGCTGTTTTTT.

The CDR3, as DNA: TGTGCCAGCAGCGATCAGGGAAGACAAGAGACCCAGTACTTC. The encoded protein is CASSDQGRQETQYF. The genes are TRBV13 and TRBJ2-5, with D possibly matching TRBD1 (5 bases). Germline V lookup: CDR1 PRHDT, CDR2 FYEKMQ (reference sequence). Trimming removed 5 bases from V and 2 bases from J, with 12 bases in between. The CDR3 consists of 14 residues.

V usage is TRBV19 and J usage is TRBJ2-2; TRBD2 matches at 7 bases. V shed 6 bases and J 5 bases; nucleotides not matched to a gene: 9. The CDR3 totals 15 residues. Germline V lookup: CDR1 LNHDA, CDR2 SQIVND (reference sequence). In DNA form, the CDR3 reads TGTGCCAGTAGGACGGGAGGCCGAGGAACCGGGGAGCTGTTTTTT. Translated: CASRTGGRGTGELFF.

The gene calls are TRBV30 and TRBJ2-3; tentatively, D is TRBD1 (6 bases). Looked up from germline, CDR1 is GTSNPN and CDR2 is SVGIG (reference sequence). The CDR3 spans 13 residues. The V and J ends lost 2 bases and 6 bases respectively, with 12 bases between them. CDR3 amino acids: CAWSSVGADTQYF. CDR3 sequence (DNA): TGTGCCTGGAGTTCGGTGGGGGCCGATACGCAGTATTTT.

This clonotype was recorded only once. CDR3 residues: CASSLPGLAVETQYF. The CDR3, as DNA: TGTGCCAGCAGCCTTCCGGGACTAGCTGTAGAGACCCAGTACTTC. The chain recombines TRBV9 with TRBJ2-5, with 9 nucleotides matching TRBD2. Germline assignment: CDR1 SGDLS and CDR2 YYNGEE. J lost 4 bases, V lost 4 bases, and 8 bases had no gene match. The CDR3 contains 15 residues.

The chain combines TRBV15 with TRBJ1-1; D call uncertain. V lost 7 bases to trimming and J lost 1 base, with 10 bases between them. CDR3 length: 13 residues. The germline V gene encodes CDR1 LNHNV and CDR2 YYDKDF (reference sequence). For the CDR3, the DNA is TGTGCCACCACCCCGAAGGGGAACACTGAAGCTTTCTTT. Translated: CATTPKGNTEAFF.

The rearrangement joins TRBV30 to TRBJ1-2, with no clear D. Germline loops: CDR1 GTSNPN, CDR2 SVGIG (reference sequence). Between the trimmed V and J ends, which lost 3 bases and 0 bases, there was a span of 14 bases. This CDR3 has 15 residues. The chain's CDR3 is CAWRISLLTNYGYTF. CDR3 DNA sequence: TGTGCCTGGAGAATCAGCTTACTTACTAACTATGGCTACACCTTC.

The chain combines TRBV7-8 with TRBJ2-5, with 8 nucleotides matching TRBD2. CDR1 is SGHVS and CDR2 is FQNEAQ in the germline V gene. This CDR3 is built from 14 residues. With V trimmed by 1 base and J by 4 bases, 2 bases remained unmatched. As DNA, the CDR3 is TGTGCCAGCAGCTTAGAACTAGCGGCAGAGACCCAGTACTTC. It codes for CASSLELAAETQYF.

The J gene is TRBJ2-5, the V gene TRBV12-5; TRBD1 matches at 9 bases. V lost 7 bases and J lost 4; bases outside the gene matches: 4. The length of the CDR3 is 13 residues. Germline loops: CDR1 LGHNT, CDR2 FRNRAP. CDR3: CASDPTGGETQYF. In nucleotides, the CDR3 is TGTGCTAGTGACCCGACAGGGGGAGAGACCCAGTACTTC.

V and J are TRBV11-1 and TRBJ2-7; tentative D call: TRBD1 (5 bases). In germline, CDR1 is SGHAT, CDR2 FQDESV (reference sequence). The CDR3 totals 14 residues. V lost 0 bases to trimming and J lost 6 bases, with 12 bases between them. This CDR3 reads CASSLAAGNGEQYF. DNA of the CDR3: TGTGCCAGCAGCTTAGCCGCAGGGAATGGCGAGCAGTACTTC. The full variable domain, rest sourced from reference TRBV11-1 and TRBJ2-7, is EAEVAQSPRYKITEKSQAVAFWCDPISGHATLYWYRQILGQGPELLVQFQDESVVDDSQLPKDRFSAERLKGVDSTLKIQPAELGDSAMYLCASSLAAGNGEQYFGPGTRLTVT.